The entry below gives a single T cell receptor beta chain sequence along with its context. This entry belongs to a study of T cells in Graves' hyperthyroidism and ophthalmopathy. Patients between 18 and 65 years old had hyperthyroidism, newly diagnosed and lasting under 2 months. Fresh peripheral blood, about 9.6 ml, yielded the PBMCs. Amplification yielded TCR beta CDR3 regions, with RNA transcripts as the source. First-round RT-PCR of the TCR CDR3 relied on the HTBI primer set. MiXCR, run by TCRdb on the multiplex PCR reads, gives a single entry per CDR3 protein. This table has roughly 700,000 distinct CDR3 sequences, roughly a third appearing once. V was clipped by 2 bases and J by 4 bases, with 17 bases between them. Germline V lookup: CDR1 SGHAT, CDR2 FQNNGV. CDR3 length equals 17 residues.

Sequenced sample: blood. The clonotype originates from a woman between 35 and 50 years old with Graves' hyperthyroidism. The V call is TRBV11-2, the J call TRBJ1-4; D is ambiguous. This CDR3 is CASSLFMGVGDNEKLFF. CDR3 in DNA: TGTGCCAGCAGCTTATTTATGGGCGTCGGAGATAATGAAAAACTGTTTTTT.